The 21 T cell receptor beta chains given below trace back to one sample, sequenced in a study of CD8 T cell repertoires and HIV-1 epitope variants. These receptors are not linked to any known antigen. TCRdb's table, derived via immunoSEQ multiplex PCR, lists solely in-frame clones and lacks some. The sample has 5,000 to 6,000 clones, roughly 64% seen once. Sequencing used cultured CD8+ T cells derived from PBMCs. The receptors shown here come from a male donor with HIV.

The J gene is TRBJ2-3, the V gene TRBV5-1; 15 nucleotides align to TRBD2. This CDR3 is 19 amino acids long. Looked up from germline, CDR1 is SGHRS and CDR2 is YFSETQ. The junction had 14 bases not matched to a gene; V was cut back by 3 bases and J by 6 bases. The CDR3 sequence: CASSSNPGTSGRSADTQYF. In DNA, the CDR3 is TGCGCCAGCAGCTCAAATCCCGGGACTAGCGGGAGGTCCGCGGATACGCAGTATTTT.

For the CDR3, the DNA is TGCGCCAGCAGTGAGTCGGTTAGCGGGGGGCAAGAGACCCAGTACTTC. Amino acid sequence: CASSESVSGGQETQYF. This chain joins TRBV10-2 and TRBJ2-5; 10 positions agree with TRBD2. V shed 0 bases and J 2 bases; nucleotides not matched to a gene: 3. The V gene's germline CDR1 is WSHSY and CDR2 SAAADI. CDR3 length: 16 residues.

This clone was seen a few times. The chain joins TRBV28 to TRBJ1-5; tentatively, D is TRBD1 (5 bases). V was pared by 5 bases and J by 0 bases, with 11 bases between. The CDR3 has 15 amino acids. The germline V gene encodes CDR1 MDHEN and CDR2 SYDVKM. The CDR3 coding sequence is TGTGCCAGCAGTCTAGGGACGTTTAGCAATCAGCCCCAGCATTTT. Amino acids: CASSLGTFSNQPQHF. The variable domain in full, with the rest retrieved from reference TRBV28 and TRBJ1-5, is DVKVTQSSRYLVKRTGEKVFLECVQDMDHENMFWYRQDPGLGLRLIYFSYDVKMKEKGDIPEGYSVSREKKERFSLILESASTNQTSMYLCASSLGTFSNQPQHFGDGTRLSIL.

The chain uses TRBV5-8 and TRBJ1-2, with 7 positions matching TRBD1. Germline V lookup: CDR1 SGHTS, CDR2 YDEGEE. The junction had 13 bases not matched to a gene; V was cut back by 4 bases and J by 7 bases. The CDR3 extends over 15 amino acids. The CDR3 coding sequence is TGTGCCAGCAGCCTAGGGGACAGCGGGAGGGGTGGCTACACCTTC. It translates to CASSLGDSGRGGYTF. The full variable domain, its missing parts supplied by reference TRBV5-8 and TRBJ1-2, is EAGVTQSPTHLIKTRGQQATLRCSPISGHTSVYWYQQALGLGLQFLLWYDEGEERNRGNFPPRFSGRQFPNYSSELNVNALELEDSALYLCASSLGDSGRGGYTFGSGTRLTVV.

The V call is TRBV7-9, the J call TRBJ2-5; the D gene could be TRBD1 or TRBD2 (5 bases each). This CDR3 is built from 15 residues. The ends were cut back, 1 base at V and 2 bases at J, with 11 bases in the middle. From germline, CDR1 is SEHNR and CDR2 FQNEAQ (reference sequence). The DNA of the CDR3 is TGTGCCAGCAGCTTAGGTGAAGGGACGCAAGAGACCCAGTACTTC. Encoded protein: CASSLGEGTQETQYF. The whole variable domain, filled in from reference TRBV7-9 and TRBJ2-5, reads DTGVSQNPRHKITKRGQNVTFRCDPISEHNRLYWYRQTLGQGPEFLTYFQNEAQLEKSRLLSDRFSAERPKGSFSTLEIQRTEQGDSAMYLCASSLGEGTQETQYFGPGTRLLVL.

The J gene is TRBJ1-5, the V gene TRBV28, with 7 bases fitting TRBD1. Germline CDR1 reads MDHEN; CDR2 reads SYDVKM. The J segment lost 4 bases and the V segment lost 4 bases, leaving 7 bases of the junction unmatched. This CDR3 has 15 amino acids. The CDR3 sequence is CASSSPQGGNQPQHF. CDR3 DNA sequence: TGTGCCAGCAGTTCGCCGCAGGGGGGTAATCAGCCCCAGCATTTT.

The chain is built from TRBV16 and TRBJ2-1; TRBD2 matches at 7 bases. Germline V gene lookup returns CDR1 KGHSY and CDR2 FQNENV. The CDR3 has 13 amino acids. V dropped 4 bases and J dropped 9; count of bases not matched to a gene: 6. The CDR3 spells CASSRAGRGEQFF. DNA for the CDR3: TGTGCCAGCAGCCGAGCGGGGAGGGGTGAGCAGTTCTTC.

This clone has just a few counts. The genes are TRBV28 and TRBJ1-2, with a tentative D call TRBD1 (5 bases). V lost 5 bases, J lost 1 base, and 17 bases lay in between. Germline V lookup: CDR1 MDHEN, CDR2 SYDVKM. The CDR3 has 16 residues. The CDR3 loop is CASSLDPTDFNYGYTF. The CDR3 DNA reads TGTGCCAGCAGTCTGGACCCGACAGATTTTAACTATGGCTACACCTTC.

In this sample, this clone turned up a few times. The genes are TRBV28 and TRBJ2-2; no reliable D call. The CDR3 runs to 15 residues. Trimming shortened V by 7 bases and J by 4 bases, and 16 bases separated the two germline ends. Per the germline V gene, CDR1 is MDHEN and CDR2 is SYDVKM. The CDR3 is CASTPIRASTGELFF. In nucleotides, the CDR3 is TGTGCCAGCACCCCCATCCGGGCCTCCACCGGGGAGCTGTTTTTT.

The gene calls are TRBV19 and TRBJ1-4; perhaps TRBD1 as D (6 bases). Trimming cost V 7 bases and J 3 bases, with 15 bases left between them. Germline loops: CDR1 LNHDA, CDR2 SQIVND (reference sequence). This CDR3 has 15 residues. The CDR3 here is CASTPTDSANEKLFF. The CDR3 DNA sequence: TGTGCCAGTACCCCTACGGACAGTGCTAATGAAAAACTGTTTTTT.

This clone was detected only a few times. The chain uses TRBV5-6 and TRBJ1-1; 8 nucleotides align to TRBD1. Losses at the gene ends were 4 bases for V and 5 bases for J; bases not matched to a gene: 7. Germline CDR1 SGHDT, CDR2 YYEEEE. CDR3 length: 14 residues. CDR3 sequence (DNA): TGTGCCAGCAGCCCGGAGGACAGGGAGACTGAAGCTTTCTTT. This sequence encodes CASSPEDRETEAFF.

The rearrangement joins TRBV25-1 to TRBJ2-1, with D tentatively TRBD2 (6 bases). The CDR3 is made up of 12 amino acids. Looked up from germline, CDR1 is MGHDK and CDR2 is SYGVNS. Trimming removed 5 bases from V and 9 bases from J, with 11 bases in between. The CDR3 bases are TGTGCCAGCAGTCCTACTAGCAGTGAGCAGTTCTTC. Translating it yields CASSPTSSEQFF.

This sequence joins TRBV5-6 and TRBJ1-1; D is possibly TRBD1 (5 bases). The V gene's germline CDR1 is SGHDT and CDR2 YYEEEE. CDR3 length equals 13 residues. V lost 0 bases and J lost 9, with 12 bases in between. CDR3 coding DNA: TGTGCCAGCAGCTTGGGGATGGAGGGGAAAGCTTTCTTT. Its protein is CASSLGMEGKAFF.

The rearrangement links TRBV28 to TRBJ1-4; D ambiguous. V was shortened by 3 bases and J by 5 bases, with 7 bases between the two germline ends. CDR3 length: 13 amino acids. Per germline, CDR1 MDHEN and CDR2 SYDVKM. The CDR3 coding sequence is TGTGCCAGCAGTTTTGTAGGGAATGAAAAACTGTTTTTT. Residues: CASSFVGNEKLFF.

The rearrangement joins TRBV27 to TRBJ2-3; 15 bases agree with TRBD2. The CDR3 length is 17 residues. Germline values: CDR1 MNHEY, CDR2 SMNVEV (reference sequence). The ends lost 6 bases at V and 3 bases at J; junction bases unmatched: 7. CDR3 nucleotides: TGTGCCAGCAGCGGACTAGCGGGAGGGATCCGGACAGATACGCAGTATTTT. It is translated as CASSGLAGGIRTDTQYF.

The chain links TRBV7-8 to TRBJ2-3; D unresolved. Trimming pared 0 bases from V and 0 bases from J, leaving 4 bases between. Germline V gene lookup returns CDR1 SGHVS and CDR2 FQNEAQ. This CDR3 has 14 amino acids. The CDR3 DNA reads as TGTGCCAGCAGCTTAGCGGGCAGCACAGATACGCAGTATTTT. This gives the protein CASSLAGSTDTQYF. Using reference TRBV7-8 and TRBJ2-3 for the parts outside the CDR3, the full variable domain is GAGVSQSPRYKVAKRGQDVALRCDPISGHVSLFWYQQALGQGPEFLTYFQNEAQLDKSGLPSDRFFAERPEGSVSTLKIQRTQQEDSAVYLCASSLAGSTDTQYFGPGTRLTVL.

The V gene is TRBV9, the J gene TRBJ1-4, with 9 bases matching TRBD1. Unmatched junction bases numbered 5, after V lost 3 bases and J lost 5 bases. The CDR3 runs 15 residues. Germline V gene lookup returns CDR1 SGDLS and CDR2 YYNGEE. CDR3 sequence reads: CASSATGTGNEKLFF. As DNA, the CDR3 is TGTGCCAGCAGCGCGACCGGGACAGGGAATGAAAAACTGTTTTTT.

V and J are TRBV7-3 and TRBJ2-3, with D uncertain. This CDR3 is 12 amino acids long. Germline lookup yields CDR1 SGHTA and CDR2 FQGTGA. The V end was cut by 4 bases, the J end by 2 bases, with 4 bases between. The CDR3 here is CASSYDTDTQYF. The CDR3 DNA follows: TGTGCCAGCAGCTATGACACAGATACGCAGTATTTT.

The chain joins TRBV9 to TRBJ2-3; D is possibly TRBD2 (5 bases). CDR3 size: 16 residues. The V gene lost 3 bases and the J gene lost 1 base, with 15 bases spanning the gap. In germline, CDR1 is SGDLS, CDR2 YYNGEE. CDR3 in amino acids: CASSGGSPRGTDTQYF. The CDR3 coding sequence is TGTGCCAGCAGCGGAGGGAGCCCACGGGGCACAGATACGCAGTATTTT.

The chain has TRBV27 and TRBJ1-4; maybe TRBD1 (6 bases). This CDR3 comprises 15 residues. The germline CDR1 and CDR2 sequences are MNHEY and SMNVEV (reference sequence). Trimming removed 2 bases at V and 6 bases at J, with 13 bases between. The CDR3 bases are TGTGCCAGCAGTTTAAAGCCAGGGGTACATGAAAAACTGTTTTTT. The encoded protein is CASSLKPGVHEKLFF.

Only a few counts were recorded for this clone. This chain joins TRBV25-1 and TRBJ1-1, with D tentatively TRBD1 (5 bases). CDR3 length: 13 residues. CDR1 MGHDK and CDR2 SYGVNS come from the germline V gene. V shed 2 bases and J shed 3 bases, with 7 bases lying between them. This CDR3 is CASSETGDTEAFF. In nucleotides, the CDR3 is TGTGCCAGCAGTGAAACGGGGGACACTGAAGCTTTCTTT.